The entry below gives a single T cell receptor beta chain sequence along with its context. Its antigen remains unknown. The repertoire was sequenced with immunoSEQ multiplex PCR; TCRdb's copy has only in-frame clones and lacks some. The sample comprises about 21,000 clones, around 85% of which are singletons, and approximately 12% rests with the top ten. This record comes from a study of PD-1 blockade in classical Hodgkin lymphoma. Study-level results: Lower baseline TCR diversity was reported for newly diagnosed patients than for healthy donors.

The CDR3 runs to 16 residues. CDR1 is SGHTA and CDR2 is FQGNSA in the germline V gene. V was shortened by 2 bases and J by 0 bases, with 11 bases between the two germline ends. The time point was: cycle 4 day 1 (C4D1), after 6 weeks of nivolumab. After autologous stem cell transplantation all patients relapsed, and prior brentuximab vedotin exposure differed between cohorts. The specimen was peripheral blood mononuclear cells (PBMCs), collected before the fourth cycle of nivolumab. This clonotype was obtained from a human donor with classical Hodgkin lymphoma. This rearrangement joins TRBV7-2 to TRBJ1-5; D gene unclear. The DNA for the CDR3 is TGTGCCAGCAGCTTAATAGGCGGTAATAGCAATCAGCCCCAGCATTTT. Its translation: CASSLIGGNSNQPQHF.